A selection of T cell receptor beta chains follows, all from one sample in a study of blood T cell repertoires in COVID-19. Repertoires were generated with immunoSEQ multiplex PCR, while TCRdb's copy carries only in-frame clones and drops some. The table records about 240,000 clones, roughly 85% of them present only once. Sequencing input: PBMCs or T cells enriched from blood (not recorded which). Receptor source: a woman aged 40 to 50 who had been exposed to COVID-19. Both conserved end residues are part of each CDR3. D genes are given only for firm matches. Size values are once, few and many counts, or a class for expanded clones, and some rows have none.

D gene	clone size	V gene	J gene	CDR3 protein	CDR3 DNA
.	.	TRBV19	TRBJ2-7	CASSIRGPSYEQYF	TGTGCCAGTAGTATAAGGGGCCCGTCCTACGAGCAGTACTTC
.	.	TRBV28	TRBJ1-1	CASSSHSAGKNTEAFF	TGTGCCAGCAGTTCTCACAGCGCAGGGAAGAACACTGAAGCTTTCTTT
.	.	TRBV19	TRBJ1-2	CASSIPRTEANFNYGYTF	TGTGCCAGTAGTATCCCGAGGACAGAAGCCAATTTTAACTATGGCTACACCTTC
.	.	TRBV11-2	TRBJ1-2	CASSLDRGTSSGGYGYTF	TGTGCCAGCAGCTTAGATCGGGGGACTAGCTCTGGCGGCTATGGCTACACCTTC
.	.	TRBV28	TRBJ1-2	CASSSTPPRQDYGYTF	TGTGCCAGCAGTTCGACACCCCCGAGACAGGACTATGGCTACACCTTC
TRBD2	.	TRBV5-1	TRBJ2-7	CASSAGGLYEQYF	TGCGCCAGCAGCGCGGGGGGGCTCTACGAGCAGTACTTC
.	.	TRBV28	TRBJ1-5	CASSPRPDSGQPQHF	TGTGCCAGCAGCCCTCGTCCTGATAGCGGTCAGCCCCAGCATTTT
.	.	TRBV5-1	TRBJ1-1	CASSLAGGNTEAFF	TGCGCCAGCAGCTTGGCGGGGGGGAACACTGAAGCTTTCTTT
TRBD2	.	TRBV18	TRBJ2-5	CASSGTSGGAETQYF	TGTGCCAGCTCAGGGACTAGCGGGGGCGCAGAGACCCAGTACTTC
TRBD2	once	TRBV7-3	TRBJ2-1	CASSLGTSGYNEQFF	TGTGCCAGCAGCTTAGGGACTAGCGGCTACAATGAGCAGTTCTTC
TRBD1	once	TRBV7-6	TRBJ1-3	CASSPISGGASGNTIYF	TGTGCCAGCAGCCCTATATCAGGGGGCGCCTCTGGAAACACCATATATTTT
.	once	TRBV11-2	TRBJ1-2	CASSLNGDPYGYTF	TGTGCCAGCAGCTTAAACGGGGATCCTTACGGCTACACCTTC
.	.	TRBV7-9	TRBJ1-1	CASSLTANTEAFF	TGTGCCAGCAGCTTGACAGCGAACACTGAAGCTTTCTTT
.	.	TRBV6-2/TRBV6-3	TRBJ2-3	CASSYVGGASDTQYF	TGTGCCAGCAGTTACGTGGGCGGGGCGTCGGATACGCAGTATTTT
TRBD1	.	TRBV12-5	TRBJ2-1	CASARTGYNEQFF	TGTGCTAGTGCCCGGACAGGATACAATGAGCAGTTCTTC
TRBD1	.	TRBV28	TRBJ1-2	CASSLWTGNRVYGYTF	TGTGCCAGCAGTTTGTGGACAGGGAATCGGGTCTATGGCTACACCTTC
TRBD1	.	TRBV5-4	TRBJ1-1	CASSLSGTGAEAFF	TGTGCCAGCAGCTTGAGCGGGACAGGGGCTGAAGCTTTCTTT
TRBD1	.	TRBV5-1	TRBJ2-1	CASIEGTGVHNEQFF	TGCGCCAGCATTGAAGGGACAGGGGTCCACAATGAGCAGTTCTTC
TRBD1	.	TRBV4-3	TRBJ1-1	CASSSRQGQFAEAFF	TGCGCCAGCAGCTCTCGACAGGGTCAATTCGCTGAAGCTTTCTTT
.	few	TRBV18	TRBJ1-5	CASSPEERDQPQHF	TGTGCCAGCTCACCGGAGGAAAGGGATCAGCCCCAGCATTTT
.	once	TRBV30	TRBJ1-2	CAWSFSRGYTF	TGTGCCTGGAGTTTTTCCCGTGGCTACACCTTC
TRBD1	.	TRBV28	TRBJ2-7	CASSTTDRGPTYEQYF	TGTGCCAGCAGTACGACTGACAGGGGCCCCACCTACGAGCAGTACTTC
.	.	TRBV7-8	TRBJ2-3	CASTPSPRGSGTDTQYF	TGTGCCAGCACCCCCTCCCCTCGTGGTAGCGGCACAGATACGCAGTATTTT
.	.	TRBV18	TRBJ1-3	CASSPDPGGNTIYF	TGTGCCAGCTCCCCGGACCCGGGAGGAAACACCATATATTTT
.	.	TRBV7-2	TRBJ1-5	CASSLDQVNHQPQHF	TGTGCCAGCAGCTTAGATCAGGTAAACCATCAGCCCCAGCATTTT
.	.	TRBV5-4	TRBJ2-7	CASSLGGQSRSQQYF	TGTGCCAGCAGCTTGGGTGGACAGAGCAGGTCGCAGCAGTACTTC
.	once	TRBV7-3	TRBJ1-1	CASSLTPSGMAFF	TGTGCCAGCAGCTTGACTCCATCGGGGATGGCTTTCTTT
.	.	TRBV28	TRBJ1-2	CASSLVAGDGYTF	TGTGCCAGCAGTTTAGTAGCAGGGGATGGCTACACCTTC
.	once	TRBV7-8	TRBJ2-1	CASSPQGRSHNEQFF	TGTGCCAGCAGCCCCCAGGGGCGGTCCCACAATGAGCAGTTCTTC
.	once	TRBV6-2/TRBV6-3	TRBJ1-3	CASSYTGNTIYF	TGTGCCAGCAGTTACACAGGAAACACCATATATTTT
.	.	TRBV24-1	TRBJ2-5	CATSDEAVPETQYF	TGTGCCACCAGTGATGAGGCAGTTCCGGAGACCCAGTACTTC
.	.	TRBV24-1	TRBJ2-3	CATSDPVGAGTQYF	TGTGCCACCAGTGACCCCGTAGGAGCTGGTACGCAGTATTTT
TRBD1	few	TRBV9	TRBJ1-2	CASSLQGGSYGYTF	TGTGCCAGCAGCCTTCAGGGGGGCTCCTATGGCTACACCTTC
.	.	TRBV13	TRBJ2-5	CASSFTLADETQYF	TGTGCCAGCAGCTTCACACTAGCTGACGAGACCCAGTACTTC
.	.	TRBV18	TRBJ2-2	CASSPRGPDTGELFF	TGTGCCAGCTCACCACGGGGGCCGGACACCGGGGAGCTGTTTTTT
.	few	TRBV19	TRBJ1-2	CASSIDEAHYGYTF	TGTGCCAGTAGTATTGATGAGGCCCACTATGGCTACACCTTC
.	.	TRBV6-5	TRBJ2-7	CATARDTSSYEQYF	TGTGCCACCGCGAGGGACACCAGCTCCTACGAGCAGTACTTC
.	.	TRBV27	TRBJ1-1	CASSLDKLNTEAFF	TGTGCCAGCAGTTTAGACAAATTGAACACTGAAGCTTTCTTT
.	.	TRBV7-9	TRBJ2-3	CASSSTGSDTQYF	TGTGCCAGCAGCTCGACTGGGTCAGATACGCAGTATTTT
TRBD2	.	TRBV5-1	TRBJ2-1	CASSLAGDPNEQFF	TGCGCCAGCAGCTTAGCGGGGGATCCGAATGAGCAGTTCTTC
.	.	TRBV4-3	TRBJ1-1	CASSQVSRETEAFF	TGCGCCAGCAGCCAAGTATCCAGGGAAACTGAAGCTTTCTTT
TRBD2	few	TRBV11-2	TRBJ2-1	CASSSRTSGGRYNEQFF	TGTGCCAGCAGCTCTCGGACTAGCGGGGGGCGTTACAATGAGCAGTTCTTC
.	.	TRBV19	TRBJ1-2	CASSLTLSYGYTF	TGTGCCAGTAGTTTAACTCTCTCCTATGGCTACACCTTC
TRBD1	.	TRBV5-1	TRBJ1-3	CASSAGQGYGNTIYF	TGCGCCAGCAGCGCGGGACAGGGGTACGGAAACACCATATATTTT
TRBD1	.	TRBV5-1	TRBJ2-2	CASSRLGQGGGTGELFF	TGCGCCAGCAGCCGGCTGGGACAGGGAGGAGGTACCGGGGAGCTGTTTTTT
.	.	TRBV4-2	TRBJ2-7	CASSQVWGVPSYEQYF	TGTGCCAGCAGCCAAGTCTGGGGGGTCCCTTCCTACGAGCAGTACTTC
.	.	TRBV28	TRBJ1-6	CASSPGWGGIGSPLHF	TGTGCCAGCAGCCCGGGGTGGGGGGGCATTGGTTCACCCCTCCACTTT
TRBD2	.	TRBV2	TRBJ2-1	CASSPRLAGGGEQFF	TGTGCCAGCAGTCCTAGGCTGGCGGGGGGGGGAGAGCAGTTCTTC
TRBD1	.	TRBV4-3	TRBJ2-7	CASSQYWDSSYEQYF	TGCGCCAGCAGCCAGTACTGGGACAGCTCCTACGAGCAGTACTTC